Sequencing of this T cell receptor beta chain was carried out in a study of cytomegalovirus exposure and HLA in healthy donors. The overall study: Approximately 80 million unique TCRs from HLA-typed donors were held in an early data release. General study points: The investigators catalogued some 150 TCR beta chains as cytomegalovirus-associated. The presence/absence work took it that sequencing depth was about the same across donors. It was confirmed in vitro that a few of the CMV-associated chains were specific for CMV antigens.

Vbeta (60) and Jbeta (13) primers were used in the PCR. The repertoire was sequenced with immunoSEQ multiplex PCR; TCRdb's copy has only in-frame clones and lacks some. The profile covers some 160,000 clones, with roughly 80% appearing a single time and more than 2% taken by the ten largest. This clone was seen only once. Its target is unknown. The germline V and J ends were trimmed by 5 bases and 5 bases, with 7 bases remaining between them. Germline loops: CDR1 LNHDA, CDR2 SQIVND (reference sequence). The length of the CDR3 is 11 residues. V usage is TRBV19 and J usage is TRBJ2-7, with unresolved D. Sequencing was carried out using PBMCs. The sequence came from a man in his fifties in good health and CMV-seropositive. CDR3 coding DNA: TGTGCCAGTAGTTTAAGCAACGAGCAGTACTTC. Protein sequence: CASSLSNEQYF. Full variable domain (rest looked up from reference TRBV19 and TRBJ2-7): DGGITQSPKYLFRKEGQNVTLSCEQNLNHDAMYWYRQDPGQGLRLIYYSQIVNDFQKGDIAEGYSVSREKKESFPLTVTSAQKNPTAFYLCASSLSNEQYFGPGTRLTVT.